This note documents a single T cell receptor (beta chain) sequence. UMI-tagged 5'RACE template switching yielded the TCR beta cDNA. TCRdb re-analyzed the 5' RACE reads; it lists each CDR3 protein once, without DNA. This repertoire includes almost 450,000 distinct CDR3 sequences. The CDR3 has 13 amino acids. Germline loops: CDR1 SGHVS, CDR2 FNYEAQ. The data were taken from a study of T cells expressing NK-cell markers. Sequencing was done on a sample of blood T cells: a sorted CD56 or NKG2C T cell subset, CD4+ or CD8+ T cells, or bulk PBMC T cells (not recorded which). The rearrangement links TRBV7-6 to TRBJ1-1. The receptor was derived from a woman aged 18-70 years in good health. CDR3 region: CASSGTSNTEAFF. Supplemented by reference TRBV7-6 and TRBJ1-1, the full variable domain reads GAGVSQSPRYKVTKRGQDVALRCDPISGHVSLYWYRQALGQGPEFLTYFNYEAQQDKSGLPNDRFSAERPEGSISTLTIQRTEQRDSAMYRCASSGTSNTEAFFGQGTRLTVV.